This T cell receptor (beta chain) was profiled in a study of a mutant IDH1 vaccine in newly diagnosed glioma. The wider study: Earlier care involved radiotherapy, temozolomide, or both, and the majority received both.

The junction had 11 bases not matched to a gene; V was cut back by 5 bases and J by 9 bases. The CDR3 is 15 residues long. CDR1 MNHEY and CDR2 SVGAGI come from the germline V gene. This clone turned up a few times. The antigen is undetermined. General observations from the study: Immune responses induced by the vaccine were seen in approximately 93% of patients, spanning multiple MHC alleles.

Time point reported: week 23, last vaccination. Doses of 300 ug of mutant IDH1 20-mer peptide were given with topical imiquimod. Sequencing used immunoSEQ multiplex PCR; TCRdb keeps in-frame clones, though not all of them. The repertoire holds tens of thousands of clones, with about nine tenths as singletons. This specimen was PBMCs, taken from a glioma patient whose treatment included an IDH1 peptide vaccine. This sequence originates from a man aged 40-49 years with glioma. The rearrangement joins TRBV6-5 to TRBJ1-5; 9 bases are shared with TRBD1. Here the CDR3 reads CASSPTGGVPRPQHF. CDR3 DNA sequence: TGTGCCAGCAGTCCAACAGGGGGCGTCCCTCGGCCCCAGCATTTT.